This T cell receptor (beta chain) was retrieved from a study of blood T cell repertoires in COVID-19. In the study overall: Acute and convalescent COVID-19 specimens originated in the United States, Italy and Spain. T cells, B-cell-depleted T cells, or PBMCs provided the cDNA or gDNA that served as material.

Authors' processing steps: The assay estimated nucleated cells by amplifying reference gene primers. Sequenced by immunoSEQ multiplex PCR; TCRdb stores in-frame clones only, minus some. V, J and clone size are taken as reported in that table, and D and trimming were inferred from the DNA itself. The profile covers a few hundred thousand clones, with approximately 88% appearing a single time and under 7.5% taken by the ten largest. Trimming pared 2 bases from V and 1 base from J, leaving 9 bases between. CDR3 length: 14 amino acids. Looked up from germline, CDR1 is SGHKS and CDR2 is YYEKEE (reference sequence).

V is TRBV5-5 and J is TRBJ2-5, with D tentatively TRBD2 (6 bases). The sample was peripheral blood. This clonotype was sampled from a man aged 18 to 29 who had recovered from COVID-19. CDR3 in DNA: TGTGCCAGCAGCTTAATAGCGGCCCAAGAGACCCAGTACTTC. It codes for CASSLIAAQETQYF.